One and the same sample provided the 17 T cell receptor beta chains below, sequenced in a study of cytomegalovirus exposure and HLA in healthy donors. The PCR had 60 Vbeta and 13 Jbeta primers. Clones were sequenced by immunoSEQ multiplex PCR, and TCRdb holds only the in-frame ones, with some missing. The sample records tens of thousands of clones, 60% to 85% being singletons. What was sequenced was PBMCs. Every receptor here comes from a male donor in good health and CMV-seronegative.

The CDR3 reads CASSFPGGTTNEKLFF. As DNA, the CDR3 is TGTGCCAGCAGTTTTCCCGGGGGAACAACTAATGAAAAACTGTTTTTT. The V gene is TRBV28, the J gene TRBJ1-4; weak D call: TRBD1 (5 bases). Per the germline V gene, CDR1 is MDHEN and CDR2 is SYDVKM. The V gene lost 3 bases and the J gene lost 0 bases, with 11 bases spanning the gap. This CDR3 is 16 amino acids long.

The chain combines TRBV2 with TRBJ2-7; TRBD2 aligns across 7 bases. Germline V gene lookup returns CDR1 SNHLY and CDR2 FYNNEI. This CDR3 comprises 13 residues. J gave up 2 bases and V 8 bases, and 6 bases lay outside the gene matches. The CDR3 sequence: CASGGEGPYEQYF. The CDR3 DNA follows: TGTGCCAGCGGGGGGGAGGGGCCCTACGAGCAGTACTTC.

Written as DNA, the CDR3 is TGCGCCAGCACCCCGACAGGGACCCCCTATGGCTACACCTTC. It translates to CASTPTGTPYGYTF. The chain couples TRBV5-1 to TRBJ1-2; 7 positions match TRBD1. The CDR3 runs to 14 residues. Germline V CDR1 and CDR2: SGHRS, YFSETQ. V trimming: 6 bases; J trimming: 4 bases; junction bases outside the gene matches: 9.

This chain joins TRBV7-9 and TRBJ2-7; D is possibly TRBD1 (5 bases). Germline V gives CDR1 SEHNR, CDR2 FQNEAQ (reference sequence). The CDR3 has 15 amino acids. The germline V and J ends were trimmed by 5 bases and 1 base, with 15 bases remaining between them. For the CDR3, the DNA is TGTGCCAGCAGCCTGGACACTCACGTATCCTACGAGCAGTACTTC. Residues: CASSLDTHVSYEQYF.

The chain joins TRBV5-1 to TRBJ2-5, with D perhaps matching TRBD2 (5 bases). Germline V gene sequence: CDR1 SGHRS, CDR2 YFSETQ. Trimming cost V 1 base and J 5 bases, with 12 bases left between them. This CDR3 comprises 14 residues. The DNA of the CDR3 is TGCGCCAGCAGCTTGACCCCCGGGGTGGAGACCCAGTACTTC. Protein sequence: CASSLTPGVETQYF. The full variable domain, completed using reference TRBV5-1 and TRBJ2-5, is KAGVTQTPRYLIKTRGQQVTLSCSPISGHRSVSWYQQTPGQGLQFLFEYFSETQRNKGNFPGRFSGRQFSNSRSEMNVSTLELGDSALYLCASSLTPGVETQYFGPGTRLLVL.

This clone was observed once. The chain employs TRBV4-2 and TRBJ2-5, with 7 bases matching TRBD2. Germline-derived CDR1 and CDR2 are LGHNA and YNFKEQ. V gave up 0 bases and J gave up 2 bases; unmatched junction bases: 9. CDR3 length: 17 amino acids. The CDR3 coding sequence is TGTGCCAGCAGCCAAGATCGGGGGAGCGGGAAGCAAGAGACCCAGTACTTC. This encodes CASSQDRGSGKQETQYF.

The rearrangement uses TRBV7-2 and TRBJ2-1; 8 positions agree with TRBD2. The CDR3 is made up of 14 amino acids. From germline, CDR1 is SGHTA and CDR2 FQGNSA. The V segment lost 3 bases and the J segment 6 bases; nucleotides outside the gene matches: 4. CDR3 amino acids: CASSFGGGPNEQFF. Written as DNA, the CDR3 is TGTGCCAGCAGCTTTGGCGGGGGGCCCAATGAGCAGTTCTTC.

Concerning this clone: Sequence at one end of the junction differs from germline and may be a read error. This chain joins TRBV30 and TRBJ1-2, with D possibly TRBD1 on 6 matching bases. The CDR3 is made up of 13 amino acids. Germline V lookup: CDR1 GTSNPN, CDR2 SVGIG (reference sequence). CDR3 DNA sequence: TGTGCCTGGTCAACAGGGTCTAACTATGGCTGCACCTTC. This gives the protein CAWSTGSNYGCTF.

This chain uses TRBV28 with TRBJ1-2; 7 bases agree with TRBD1. With V trimmed by 6 bases and J by 6 bases, 7 bases remained unmatched. The V gene's germline CDR1 is MDHEN and CDR2 SYDVKM. The CDR3 has 13 amino acids. The CDR3 bases are TGTGCCAGCAGCCTAGACAGGGAGGATGGCTACACCTTC. As protein: CASSLDREDGYTF.

This sequence joins TRBV29-1 and TRBJ2-5; D unclear. TRBJ2-7 matches the DNA end more closely, so the J call is doubtful. There are 11 residues in the CDR3. From germline, CDR1 is SQVTM and CDR2 ANQGSEA. CDR3 amino acids: CSVNFAYEQYF. CDR3 DNA: TGCAGCGTTAACTTCGCCTACGAGCAGTACTTC.

The count of this clone is one. This chain uses TRBV7-9 with TRBJ1-2; 7 bases match TRBD1. The CDR3 covers 14 residues. Germline V gene data show CDR1 as SEHNR and CDR2 as FQNEAQ (reference sequence). The ends lost 5 bases at V and 4 bases at J; junction bases unmatched: 7. In DNA form, the CDR3 reads TGTGCCAGCAGCCGGGACAGAAGAATCTATGGCTACACCTTC. This gives the protein CASSRDRRIYGYTF.

The DNA of the CDR3 is TGTGCCAGCAGTGTCCAGGGGGCTGGAAACACCATATATTTT. Translated: CASSVQGAGNTIYF. V is TRBV6-1 and J is TRBJ1-3, with 7 bases matching TRBD1. Germline loops: CDR1 MNHNS, CDR2 SASEGT. V was clipped by 4 bases and J by 2 bases; unmatched bases: 2. The CDR3 totals 14 residues.

J is TRBJ1-1 and V is TRBV4-1; 9 bases map to TRBD1. This CDR3 has 17 residues. Germline V gene data show CDR1 as MGHRA and CDR2 as YSYEKL. V lost 1 base to trimming and J lost 5 bases; unmatched junction nucleotides: 11. The CDR3 here is CASSQVGQGILGTEAFF. The CDR3, as DNA: TGCGCCAGCAGCCAAGTCGGACAGGGGATTCTAGGTACTGAAGCTTTCTTT.

The chain uses TRBV30 and TRBJ2-3; D ambiguous. The CDR3 runs 14 residues. From germline, CDR1 is GTSNPN and CDR2 SVGIG (reference sequence). V was trimmed by 0 bases and J by 4 bases, leaving 11 bases between them. DNA for the CDR3: TGTGCCTGGAGTGTAACTGGGCAGGCAGATACGCAGTATTTT. Translation gives CAWSVTGQADTQYF.

The rearrangement links TRBV2 to TRBJ1-1, with D possibly being TRBD1 (6 bases). Germline loops: CDR1 SNHLY, CDR2 FYNNEI. V lost 6 bases and J 4 bases, leaving 27 bases between the germline ends. CDR3 length: 18 residues. The CDR3 DNA reads as TGTGCCAGCAGCGTCAGAGTGACGTTACAGGGCGGAGGCACTGAAGCTTTCTTT. It codes for CASSVRVTLQGGGTEAFF.

The rearrangement uses TRBV19 and TRBJ1-1, with D possibly matching TRBD1 (5 bases). V lost 8 bases and J 0 bases, leaving 10 bases between the germline ends. CDR1 LNHDA and CDR2 SQIVND come from the germline V gene (reference sequence). This CDR3 has 13 residues. CDR3 region: CASGGTVNTEAFF. CDR3 DNA: TGTGCCAGTGGAGGGACGGTGAACACTGAAGCTTTCTTT.

This clone was observed a single time. CDR3: CASSGGGAGAKNIQYF. The CDR3 DNA reads as TGTGCCAGCAGTGGAGGGGGGGCGGGAGCCAAAAACATTCAGTACTTC. This chain links TRBV2 with TRBJ2-4, with D tentatively TRBD2 (7 bases). The V end was cut by 4 bases, the J end by 0 bases, with 13 bases between. The CDR3 length is 16 residues. Germline V lookup: CDR1 SNHLY, CDR2 FYNNEI.